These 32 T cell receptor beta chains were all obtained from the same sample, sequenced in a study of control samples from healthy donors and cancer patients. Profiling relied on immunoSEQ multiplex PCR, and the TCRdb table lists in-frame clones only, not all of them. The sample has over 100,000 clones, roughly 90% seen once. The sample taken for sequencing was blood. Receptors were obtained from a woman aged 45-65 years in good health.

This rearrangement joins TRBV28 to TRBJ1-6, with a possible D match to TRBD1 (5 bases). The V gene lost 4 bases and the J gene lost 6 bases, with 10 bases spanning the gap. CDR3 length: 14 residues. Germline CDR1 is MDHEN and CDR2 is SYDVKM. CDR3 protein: CASSSGGRNSPLHF. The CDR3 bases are TGTGCCAGCAGTTCGGGGGGACGTAATTCACCCCTCCACTTT.

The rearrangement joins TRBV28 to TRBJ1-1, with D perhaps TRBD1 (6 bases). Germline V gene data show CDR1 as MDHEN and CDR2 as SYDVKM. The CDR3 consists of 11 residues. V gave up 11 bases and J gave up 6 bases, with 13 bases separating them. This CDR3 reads CAVRGNPEAFF. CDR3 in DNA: TGTGCCGTAAGGGGGAATCCTGAAGCTTTCTTT. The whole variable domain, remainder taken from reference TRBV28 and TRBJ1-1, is DVKVTQSSRYLVKRTGEKVFLECVQDMDHENMFWYRQDPGLGLRLIYFSYDVKMKEKGDIPEGYSVSREKKERFSLILESASTNQTSMYLCAVRGNPEAFFGQGTRLTVV.

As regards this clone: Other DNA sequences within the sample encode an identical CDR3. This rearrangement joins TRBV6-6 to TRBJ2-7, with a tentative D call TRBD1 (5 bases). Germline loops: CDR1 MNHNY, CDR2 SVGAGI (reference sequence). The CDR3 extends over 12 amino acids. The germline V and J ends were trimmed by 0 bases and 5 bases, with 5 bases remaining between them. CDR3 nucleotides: TGTGCCAGCAGTTACTCCAGGGACGAGCAGTACTTC. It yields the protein CASSYSRDEQYF.

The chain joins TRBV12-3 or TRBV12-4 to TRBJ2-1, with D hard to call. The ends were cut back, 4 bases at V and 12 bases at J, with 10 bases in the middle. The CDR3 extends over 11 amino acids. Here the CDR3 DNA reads TGTGCCAGCAGTTCATACTCGGGGCAGTTCTTC. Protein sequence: CASSSYSGQFF.

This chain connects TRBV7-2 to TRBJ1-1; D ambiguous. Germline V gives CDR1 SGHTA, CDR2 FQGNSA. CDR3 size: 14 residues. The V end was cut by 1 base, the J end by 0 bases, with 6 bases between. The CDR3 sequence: CASSLVTLNTEAFF. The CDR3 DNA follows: TGTGCCAGCAGCTTAGTTACGTTGAACACTGAAGCTTTCTTT.

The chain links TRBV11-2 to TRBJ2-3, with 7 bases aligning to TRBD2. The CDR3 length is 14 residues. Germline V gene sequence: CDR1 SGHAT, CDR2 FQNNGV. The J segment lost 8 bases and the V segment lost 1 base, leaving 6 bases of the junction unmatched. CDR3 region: CASSLGAGEGTQYF. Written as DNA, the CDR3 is TGTGCCAGCAGCTTAGGGGCGGGAGAGGGTACGCAGTATTTT.

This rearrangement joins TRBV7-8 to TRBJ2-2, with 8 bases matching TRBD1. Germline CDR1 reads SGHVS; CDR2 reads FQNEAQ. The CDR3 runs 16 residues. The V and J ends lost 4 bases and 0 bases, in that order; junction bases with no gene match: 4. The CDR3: CASSYDRGANTGELFF. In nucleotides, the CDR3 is TGTGCCAGCAGCTATGACAGGGGCGCGAACACCGGGGAGCTGTTTTTT.

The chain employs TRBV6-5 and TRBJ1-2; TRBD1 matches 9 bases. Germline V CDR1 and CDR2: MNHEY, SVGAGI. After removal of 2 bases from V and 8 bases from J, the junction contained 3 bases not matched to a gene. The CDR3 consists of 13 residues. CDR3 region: CASSYRDREGYTF. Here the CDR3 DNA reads TGTGCCAGCAGTTACCGGGACAGGGAGGGCTACACCTTC.

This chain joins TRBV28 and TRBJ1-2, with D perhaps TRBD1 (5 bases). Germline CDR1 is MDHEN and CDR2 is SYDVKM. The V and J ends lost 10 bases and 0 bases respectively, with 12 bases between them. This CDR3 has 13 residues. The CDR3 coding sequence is TGTGCCACCCAGACAGCGGCTAACTATGGCTACACCTTC. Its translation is CATQTAANYGYTF.

The DNA for the CDR3 is TGTGCCAGTAGTCCGACAGCAAGCAATCAGCCCCAGCATTTT. Amino acid sequence: CASSPTASNQPQHF. This chain joins TRBV19 and TRBJ1-5, with D maybe TRBD1 (5 bases). The ends were cut back, 5 bases at V and 1 base at J, with 9 bases in the middle. This CDR3 region has 14 residues. Germline V gives CDR1 LNHDA, CDR2 SQIVND (reference sequence).

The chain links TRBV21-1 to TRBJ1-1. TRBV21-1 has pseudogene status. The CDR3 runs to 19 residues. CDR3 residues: CASSQTGGGQTGVHTEAFF. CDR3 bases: TGTGCCAGCAGTCAAACCGGCGGGGGACAGACAGGAGTACACACTGAAGCTTTCTTT.

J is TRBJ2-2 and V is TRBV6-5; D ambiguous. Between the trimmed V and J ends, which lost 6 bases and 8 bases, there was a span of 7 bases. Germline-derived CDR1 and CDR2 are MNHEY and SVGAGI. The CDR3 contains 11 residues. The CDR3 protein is CASSHGGELFF. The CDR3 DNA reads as TGTGCCAGCAGCCATGGAGGGGAGCTGTTTTTT.

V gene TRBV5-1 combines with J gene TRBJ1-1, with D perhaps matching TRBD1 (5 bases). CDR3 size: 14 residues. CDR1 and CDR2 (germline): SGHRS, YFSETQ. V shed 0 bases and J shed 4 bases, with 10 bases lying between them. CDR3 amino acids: CASSLESTGTEAFF. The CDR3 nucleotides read TGCGCCAGCAGCTTGGAGTCCACAGGCACTGAAGCTTTCTTT.

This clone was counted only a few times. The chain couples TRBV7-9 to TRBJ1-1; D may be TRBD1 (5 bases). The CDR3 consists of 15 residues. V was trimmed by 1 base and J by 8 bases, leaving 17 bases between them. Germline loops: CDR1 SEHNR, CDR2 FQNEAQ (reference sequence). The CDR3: CASSLDHGGPLEAFF. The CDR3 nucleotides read TGTGCCAGCAGCTTAGATCACGGGGGTCCCCTCGAAGCTTTCTTT.

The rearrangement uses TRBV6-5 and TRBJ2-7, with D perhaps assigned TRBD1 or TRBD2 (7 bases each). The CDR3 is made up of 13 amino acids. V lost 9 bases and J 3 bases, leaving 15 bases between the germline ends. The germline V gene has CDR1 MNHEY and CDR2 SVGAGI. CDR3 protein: CASATGTIYEQYF. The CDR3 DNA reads TGTGCCAGTGCGACAGGGACTATCTACGAGCAGTACTTC.

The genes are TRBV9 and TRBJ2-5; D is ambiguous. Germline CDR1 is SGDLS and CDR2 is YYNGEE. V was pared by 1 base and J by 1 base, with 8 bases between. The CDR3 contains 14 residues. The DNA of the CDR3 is TGTGCCAGCAGCGTATCCCCGGGCCAAGAGACCCAGTACTTC. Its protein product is CASSVSPGQETQYF. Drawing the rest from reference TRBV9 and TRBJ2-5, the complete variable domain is DSGVTQTPKHLITATGQRVTLRCSPRSGDLSVYWYQQSLDQGLQFLIQYYNGEERAKGNILERFSAQQFPDLHSELNLSSLELGDSALYFCASSVSPGQETQYFGPGTRLLVL.

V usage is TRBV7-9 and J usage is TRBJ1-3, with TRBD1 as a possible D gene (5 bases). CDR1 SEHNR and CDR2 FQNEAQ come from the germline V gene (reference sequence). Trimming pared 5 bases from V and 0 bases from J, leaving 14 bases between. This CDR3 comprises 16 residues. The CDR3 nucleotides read TGTGCCAGCAGCGCCTCCCGACAGCTCTCTGGAAACACCATATATTTT. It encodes CASSASRQLSGNTIYF.

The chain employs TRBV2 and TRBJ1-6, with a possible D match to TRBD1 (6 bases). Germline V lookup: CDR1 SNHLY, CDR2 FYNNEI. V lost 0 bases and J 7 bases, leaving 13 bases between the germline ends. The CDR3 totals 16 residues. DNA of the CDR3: TGTGCCAGCAGTGAAGCGGACCCAGGGACAAATTCACCCCTCCACTTT. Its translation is CASSEADPGTNSPLHF.

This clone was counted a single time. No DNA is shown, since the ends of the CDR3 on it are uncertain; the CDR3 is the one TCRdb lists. The CDR3 is CASSSLLERGGFTF. This sequence joins TRBV6-6 and TRBJ1-2. Germline-derived CDR1 and CDR2 are MNHNY and SVGAGI (reference sequence). The CDR3 length is 14 residues, termini included.

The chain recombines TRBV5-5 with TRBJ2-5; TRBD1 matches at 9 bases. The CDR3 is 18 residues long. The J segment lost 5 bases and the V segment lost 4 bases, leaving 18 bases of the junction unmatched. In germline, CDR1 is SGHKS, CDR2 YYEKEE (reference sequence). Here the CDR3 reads CASSPTFRDRVRGETQYF. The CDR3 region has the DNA TGTGCCAGCAGCCCGACGTTCCGGGACAGGGTTCGGGGGGAGACCCAGTACTTC.

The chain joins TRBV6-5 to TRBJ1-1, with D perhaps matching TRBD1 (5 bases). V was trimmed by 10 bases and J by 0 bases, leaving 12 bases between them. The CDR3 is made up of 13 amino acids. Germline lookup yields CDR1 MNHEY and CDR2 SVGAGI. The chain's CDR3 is CATYLQVNTEAFF. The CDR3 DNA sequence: TGTGCCACGTACTTACAGGTGAACACTGAAGCTTTCTTT.

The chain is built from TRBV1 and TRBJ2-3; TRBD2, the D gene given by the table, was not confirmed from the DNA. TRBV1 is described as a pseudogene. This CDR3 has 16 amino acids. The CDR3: CTSSQLAGGPGDTQYF. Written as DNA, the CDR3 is TGCACCAGCAGCCAACTAGCGGGGGGGCCTGGAGATACGCAGTATTTT.

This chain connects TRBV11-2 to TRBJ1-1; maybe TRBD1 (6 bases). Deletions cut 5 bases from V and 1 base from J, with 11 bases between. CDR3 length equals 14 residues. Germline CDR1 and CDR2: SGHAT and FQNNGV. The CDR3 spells CASSRLQGNTEAFF. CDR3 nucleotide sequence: TGTGCCAGCAGCCGCCTACAGGGGAACACTGAAGCTTTCTTT.

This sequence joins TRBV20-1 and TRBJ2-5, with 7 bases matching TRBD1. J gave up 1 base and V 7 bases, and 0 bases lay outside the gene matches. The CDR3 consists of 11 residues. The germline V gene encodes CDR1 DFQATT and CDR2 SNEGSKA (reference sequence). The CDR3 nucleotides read TGCAGTGGGGACAGCCAAGAGACCCAGTACTTC. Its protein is CSGDSQETQYF.

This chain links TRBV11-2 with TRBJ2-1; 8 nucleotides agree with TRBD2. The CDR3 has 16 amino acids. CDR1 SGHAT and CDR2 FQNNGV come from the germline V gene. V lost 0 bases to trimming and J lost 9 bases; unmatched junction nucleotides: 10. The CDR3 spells CASSLDLGLVISEQFF. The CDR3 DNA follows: TGTGCCAGCAGCTTAGATCTGGGACTAGTTATCAGTGAGCAGTTCTTC.

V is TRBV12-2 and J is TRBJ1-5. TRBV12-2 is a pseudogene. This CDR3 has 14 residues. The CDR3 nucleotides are TGTGCAAGTCGCTTAAACGGTAGCAATCAGCCCCAGCATTTT. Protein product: CASRLNGSNQPQHF.

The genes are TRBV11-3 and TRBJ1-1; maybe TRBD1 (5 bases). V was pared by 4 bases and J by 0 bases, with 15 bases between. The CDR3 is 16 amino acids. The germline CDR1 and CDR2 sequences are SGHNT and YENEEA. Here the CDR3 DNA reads TGTGCCAGCAGCTCCTCGAGTGCAGGGATGAACACTGAAGCTTTCTTT. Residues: CASSSSSAGMNTEAFF.

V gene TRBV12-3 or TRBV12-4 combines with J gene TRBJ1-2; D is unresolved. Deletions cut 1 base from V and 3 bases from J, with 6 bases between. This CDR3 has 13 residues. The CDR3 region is CASSLGLDYGYTF. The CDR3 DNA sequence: TGTGCCAGCAGTTTAGGGTTAGACTATGGCTACACCTTC.

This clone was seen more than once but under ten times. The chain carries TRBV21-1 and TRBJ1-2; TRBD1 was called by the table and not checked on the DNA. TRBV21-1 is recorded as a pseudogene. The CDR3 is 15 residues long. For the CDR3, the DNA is TGTGCCAGCAGCAAAGACGTTACAGGGGACTATGGCTACACCTTC. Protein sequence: CASSKDVTGDYGYTF.

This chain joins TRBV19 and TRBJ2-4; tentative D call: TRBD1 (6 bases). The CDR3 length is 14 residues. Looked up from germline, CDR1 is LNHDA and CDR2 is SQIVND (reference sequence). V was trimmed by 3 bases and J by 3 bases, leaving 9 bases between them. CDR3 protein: CASSIEQGKNIQYF. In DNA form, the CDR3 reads TGTGCCAGTAGTATCGAACAGGGCAAAAACATTCAGTACTTC.

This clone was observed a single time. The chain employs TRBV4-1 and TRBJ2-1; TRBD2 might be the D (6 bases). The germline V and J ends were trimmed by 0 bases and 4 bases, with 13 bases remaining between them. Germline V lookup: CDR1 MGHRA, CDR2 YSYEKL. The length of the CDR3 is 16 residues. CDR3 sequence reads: CASSQDGSGLYNEQFF. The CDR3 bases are TGCGCCAGCAGCCAAGATGGTAGCGGCCTTTACAATGAGCAGTTCTTC.

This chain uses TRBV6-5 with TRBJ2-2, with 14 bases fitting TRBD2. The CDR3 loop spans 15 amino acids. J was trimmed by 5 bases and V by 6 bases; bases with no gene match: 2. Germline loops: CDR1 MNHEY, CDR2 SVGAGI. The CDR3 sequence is CASRGLAGVTGELFF. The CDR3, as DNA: TGTGCCAGCAGGGGACTAGCGGGAGTAACCGGGGAGCTGTTTTTT.